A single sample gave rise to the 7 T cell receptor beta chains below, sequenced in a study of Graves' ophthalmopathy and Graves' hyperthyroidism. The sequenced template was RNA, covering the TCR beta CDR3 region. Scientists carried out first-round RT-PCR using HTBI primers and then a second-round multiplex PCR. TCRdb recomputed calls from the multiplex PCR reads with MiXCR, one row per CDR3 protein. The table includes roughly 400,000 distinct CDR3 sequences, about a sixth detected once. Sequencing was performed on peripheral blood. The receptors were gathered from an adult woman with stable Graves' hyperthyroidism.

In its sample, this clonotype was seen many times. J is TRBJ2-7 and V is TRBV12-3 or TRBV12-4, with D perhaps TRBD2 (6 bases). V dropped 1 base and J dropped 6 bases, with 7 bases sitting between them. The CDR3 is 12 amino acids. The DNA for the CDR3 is TGTGCCAGCAGTTTAGTGCGGGGCGAGCAGTACTTC. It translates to CASSLVRGEQYF.

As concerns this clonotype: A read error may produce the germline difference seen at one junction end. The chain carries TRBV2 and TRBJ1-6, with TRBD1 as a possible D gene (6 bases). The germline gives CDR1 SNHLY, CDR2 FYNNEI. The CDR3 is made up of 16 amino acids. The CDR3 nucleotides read TGTGCCAGCAGGGAAGCAGGGGCGTCGTATAATTCACCCCTCCACTTT. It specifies CASREAGASYNSPLHF.

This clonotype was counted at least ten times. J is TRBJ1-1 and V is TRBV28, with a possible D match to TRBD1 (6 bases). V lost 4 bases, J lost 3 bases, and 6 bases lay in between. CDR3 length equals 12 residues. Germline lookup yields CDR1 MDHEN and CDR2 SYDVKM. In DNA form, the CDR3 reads TGTGCCAGCAGTTGGGGGCACACTGAAGCTTTCTTT. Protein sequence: CASSWGHTEAFF.

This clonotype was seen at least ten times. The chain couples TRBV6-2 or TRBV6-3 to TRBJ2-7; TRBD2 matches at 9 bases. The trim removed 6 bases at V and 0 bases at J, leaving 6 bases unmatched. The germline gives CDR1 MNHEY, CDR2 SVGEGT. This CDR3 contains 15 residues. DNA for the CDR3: TGTGCCAGCAGAGACCGGACTAGCGCCTCCTACGAGCAGTACTTC. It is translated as CASRDRTSASYEQYF.

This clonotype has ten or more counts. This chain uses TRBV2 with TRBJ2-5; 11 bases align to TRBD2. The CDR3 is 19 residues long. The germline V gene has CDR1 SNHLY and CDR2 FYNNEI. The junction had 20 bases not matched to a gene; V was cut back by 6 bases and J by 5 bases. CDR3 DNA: TGTGCCAGCAGGCGTGCCTCGAGAGGTAGCGGGAGGGCCTCGGAGACCCAGTACTTC. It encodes CASRRASRGSGRASETQYF.

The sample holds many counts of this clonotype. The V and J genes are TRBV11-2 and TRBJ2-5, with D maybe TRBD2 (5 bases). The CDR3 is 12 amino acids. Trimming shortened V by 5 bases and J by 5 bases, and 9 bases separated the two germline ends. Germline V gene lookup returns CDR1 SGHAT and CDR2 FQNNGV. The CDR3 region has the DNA TGTGCCAGCAGCGGACCGGGGGAGACCCAGTACTTC. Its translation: CASSGPGETQYF.

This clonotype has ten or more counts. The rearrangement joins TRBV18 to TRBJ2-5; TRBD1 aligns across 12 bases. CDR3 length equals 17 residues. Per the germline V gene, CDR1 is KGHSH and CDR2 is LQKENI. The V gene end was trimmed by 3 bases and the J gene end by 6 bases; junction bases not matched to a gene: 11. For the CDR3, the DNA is TGTGCCAGCTCACCGGGGGACAGGGGGCGCGAGGGAAAGACCCAGTACTTC. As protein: CASSPGDRGREGKTQYF.